This entry features one T cell receptor (beta chain) sequence. Per germline, CDR1 SEHNR and CDR2 FQNEAQ (reference sequence). The CDR3 covers 14 residues. Trimming removed 5 bases at V and 8 bases at J, with 19 bases between. Sequenced by immunoSEQ multiplex PCR; TCRdb stores in-frame clones only, minus some. Of roughly 50,000 clones in the sample, under 90% were seen once. The data were taken from a study of memory CD4+ T cells and cytomegalovirus serostatus. The sort gate was single viable CD3+CD4+CD8-CD45RO+ cells for memory CD4+ T cells. The TCR comes from an adult in good health and CMV-seronegative. Some clones in this sample may be carry-over from other donors' samples. The sample consisted of memory CD4+ T cells from blood. The J gene is TRBJ2-7, the V gene TRBV7-9; perhaps D is TRBD1 or TRBD2 (6 bases each). CDR3 DNA sequence: TGTGCCAGCAGCCACAAAGGGGGGCCCGATAAGCAGTACTTC. It translates to CASSHKGGPDKQYF.